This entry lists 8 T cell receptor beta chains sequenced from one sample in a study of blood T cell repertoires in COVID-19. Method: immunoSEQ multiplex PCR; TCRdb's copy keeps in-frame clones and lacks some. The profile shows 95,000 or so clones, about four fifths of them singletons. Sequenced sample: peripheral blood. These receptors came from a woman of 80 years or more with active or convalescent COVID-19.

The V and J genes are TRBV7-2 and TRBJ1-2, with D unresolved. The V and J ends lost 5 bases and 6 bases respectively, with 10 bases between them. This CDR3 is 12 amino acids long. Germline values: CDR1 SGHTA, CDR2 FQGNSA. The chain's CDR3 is CASSPRSDGYTF. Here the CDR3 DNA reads TGTGCCAGCAGCCCCCGGTCGGATGGCTACACCTTC.

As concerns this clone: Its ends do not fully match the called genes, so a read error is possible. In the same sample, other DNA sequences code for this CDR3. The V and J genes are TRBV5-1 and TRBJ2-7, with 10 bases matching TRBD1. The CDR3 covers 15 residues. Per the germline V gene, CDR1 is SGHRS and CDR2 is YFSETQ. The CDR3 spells CASSPRTGGGYEQYF. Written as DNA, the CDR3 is TGTGCCAGCAGCCCAAGGACAGGGGGAGGTTACGAGCAGTACTTC.

CDR3 nucleotides: TGCGCCAGCAGCTTGGCCCGCCAAGAGACCCAGTACTTC. Its protein product is CASSLARQETQYF. The V gene is TRBV5-1, the J gene TRBJ2-5, with unresolved D. V was clipped by 0 bases and J by 1 base, with 4 bases between them. This CDR3 contains 13 residues. The germline CDR1 and CDR2 sequences are SGHRS and YFSETQ.

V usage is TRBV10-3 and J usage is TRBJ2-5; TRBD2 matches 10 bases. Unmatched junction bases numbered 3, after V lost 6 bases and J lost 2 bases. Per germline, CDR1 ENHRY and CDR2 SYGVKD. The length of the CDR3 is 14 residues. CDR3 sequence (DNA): TGTGCCATCAGGACTAGCGGGTCACAAGAGACCCAGTACTTC. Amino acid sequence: CAIRTSGSQETQYF.

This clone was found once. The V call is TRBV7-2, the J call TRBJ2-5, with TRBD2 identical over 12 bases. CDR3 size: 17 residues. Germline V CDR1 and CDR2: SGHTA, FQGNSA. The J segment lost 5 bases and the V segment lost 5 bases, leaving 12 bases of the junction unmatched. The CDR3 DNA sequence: TGTGCCAGCAGCCACGGGCGACTAGCGGGAGCCCGGGAGACCCAGTACTTC. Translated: CASSHGRLAGARETQYF.

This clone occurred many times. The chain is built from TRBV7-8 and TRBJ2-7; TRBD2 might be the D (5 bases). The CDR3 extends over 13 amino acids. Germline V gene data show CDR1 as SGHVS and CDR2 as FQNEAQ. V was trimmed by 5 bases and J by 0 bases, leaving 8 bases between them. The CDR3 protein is CASSITSSYEQYF. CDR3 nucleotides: TGTGCCAGCAGCATTACTAGCTCCTACGAGCAGTACTTC.

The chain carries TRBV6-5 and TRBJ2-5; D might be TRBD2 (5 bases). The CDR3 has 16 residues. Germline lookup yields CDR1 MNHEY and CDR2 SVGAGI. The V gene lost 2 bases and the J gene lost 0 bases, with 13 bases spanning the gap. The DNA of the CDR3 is TGTGCCAGCAGTTACCCCGGACTGATGTACCAAGAGACCCAGTACTTC. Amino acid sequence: CASSYPGLMYQETQYF.

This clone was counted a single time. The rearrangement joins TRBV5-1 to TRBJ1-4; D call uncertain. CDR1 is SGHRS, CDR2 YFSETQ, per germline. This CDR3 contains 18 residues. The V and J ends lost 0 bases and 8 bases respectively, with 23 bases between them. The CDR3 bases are TGCGCCAGCAGCTTGGACCTTTCGACACAGTCAGCCCGAGAAAAACTGTTTTTT. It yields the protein CASSLDLSTQSAREKLFF.